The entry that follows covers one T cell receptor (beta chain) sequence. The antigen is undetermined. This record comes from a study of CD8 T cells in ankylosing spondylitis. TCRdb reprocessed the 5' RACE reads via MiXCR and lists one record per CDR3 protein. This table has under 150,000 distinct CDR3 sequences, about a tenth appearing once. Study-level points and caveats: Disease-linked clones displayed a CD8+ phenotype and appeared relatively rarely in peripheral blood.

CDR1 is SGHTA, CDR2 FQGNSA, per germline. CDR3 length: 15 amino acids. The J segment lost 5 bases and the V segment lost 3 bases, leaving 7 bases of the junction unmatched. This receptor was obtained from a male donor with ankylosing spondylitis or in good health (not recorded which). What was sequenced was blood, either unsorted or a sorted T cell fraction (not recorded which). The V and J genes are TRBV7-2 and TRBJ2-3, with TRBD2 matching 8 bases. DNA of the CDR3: TGTGCCAGCAGCTTCCGCCGGGAGGGGGTAGATACGCAGTATTTT. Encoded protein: CASSFRREGVDTQYF.